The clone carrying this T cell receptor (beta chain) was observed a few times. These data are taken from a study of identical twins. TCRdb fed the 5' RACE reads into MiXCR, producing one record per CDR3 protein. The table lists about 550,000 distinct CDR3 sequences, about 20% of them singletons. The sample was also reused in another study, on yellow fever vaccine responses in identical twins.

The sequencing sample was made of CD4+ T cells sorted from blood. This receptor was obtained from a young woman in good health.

CDR3 bases: TGTGCCAGCAGCCCCCGGTCGGACACCCTCAACACCGGGGAGCTGTTTTTT. The encoded protein is CASSPRSDTLNTGELFF. This chain links TRBV7-8 with TRBJ2-2; weak D call: TRBD1 (5 bases). The V end was cut by 5 bases, the J end by 2 bases, with 18 bases between. From germline, CDR1 is SGHVS and CDR2 FQNEAQ. The CDR3 runs to 17 residues.